This TCR beta chain was recovered during a study of blood T cell repertoires in COVID-19. Study-level background: Acute and convalescent COVID-19 specimens originated in the United States, Italy and Spain.

The table came from immunoSEQ multiplex PCR; TCRdb's copy has only in-frame clones and leaves some out. The sample consists of a few hundred thousand clones, 80% to 90% of them appearing once. Germline V gene lookup returns CDR1 SNHLY and CDR2 FYNNEI. The CDR3 is 15 residues long. Trimming took 4 bases from V and 0 from J, leaving 11 bases between them. The TCR originated in a man aged 25-45 years who had recovered from COVID-19. The genes are TRBV2 and TRBJ2-3; D may be TRBD2 (6 bases). Specimen: PBMCs or T cells enriched from blood (not recorded which). CDR3 DNA sequence: TGTGCCAGCAGTGGAACTAGCACTAGCACAGATACGCAGTATTTT. It encodes CASSGTSTSTDTQYF.